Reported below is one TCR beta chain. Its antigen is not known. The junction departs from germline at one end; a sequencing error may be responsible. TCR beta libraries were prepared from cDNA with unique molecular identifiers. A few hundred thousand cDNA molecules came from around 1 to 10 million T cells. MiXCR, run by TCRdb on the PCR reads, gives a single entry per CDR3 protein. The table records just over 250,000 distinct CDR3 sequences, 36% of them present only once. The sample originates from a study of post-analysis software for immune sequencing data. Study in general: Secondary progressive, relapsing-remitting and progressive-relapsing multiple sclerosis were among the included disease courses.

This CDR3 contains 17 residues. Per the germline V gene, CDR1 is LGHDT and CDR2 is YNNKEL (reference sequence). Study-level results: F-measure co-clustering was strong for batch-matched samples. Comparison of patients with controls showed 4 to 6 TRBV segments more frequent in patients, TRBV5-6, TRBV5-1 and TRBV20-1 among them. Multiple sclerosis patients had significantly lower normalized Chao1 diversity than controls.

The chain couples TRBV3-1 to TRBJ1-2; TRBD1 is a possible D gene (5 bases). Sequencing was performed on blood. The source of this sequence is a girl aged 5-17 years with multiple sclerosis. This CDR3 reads CASSHLVPRDGNYDYTF. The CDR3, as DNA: TGTGCCAGCAGCCACCTTGTCCCCCGGGACGGGAACTATGACTACACCTTC.